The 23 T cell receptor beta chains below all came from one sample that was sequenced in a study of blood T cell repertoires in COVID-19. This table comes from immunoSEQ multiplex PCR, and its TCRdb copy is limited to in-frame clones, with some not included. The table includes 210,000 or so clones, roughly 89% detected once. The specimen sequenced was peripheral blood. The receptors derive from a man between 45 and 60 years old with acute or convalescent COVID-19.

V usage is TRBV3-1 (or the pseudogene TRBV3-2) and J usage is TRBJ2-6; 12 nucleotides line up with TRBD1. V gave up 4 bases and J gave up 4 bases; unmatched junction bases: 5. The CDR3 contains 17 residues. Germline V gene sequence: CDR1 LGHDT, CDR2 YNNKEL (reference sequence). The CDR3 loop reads CASSPRDRGHGANVLTF. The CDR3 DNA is TGTGCCAGCAGCCCCCGGGACAGGGGGCACGGGGCCAACGTCCTGACTTTC.

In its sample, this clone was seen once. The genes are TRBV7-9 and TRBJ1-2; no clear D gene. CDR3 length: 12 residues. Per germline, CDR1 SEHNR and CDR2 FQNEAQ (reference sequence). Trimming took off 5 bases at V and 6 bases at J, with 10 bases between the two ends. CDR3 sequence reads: CASSPDSHGYTF. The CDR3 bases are TGTGCCAGCAGCCCCGACTCCCATGGCTACACCTTC. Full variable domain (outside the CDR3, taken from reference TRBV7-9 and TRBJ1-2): DTGVSQNPRHKITKRGQNVTFRCDPISEHNRLYWYRQTLGQGPEFLTYFQNEAQLEKSRLLSDRFSAERPKGSFSTLEIQRTEQGDSAMYLCASSPDSHGYTFGSGTRLTVV.

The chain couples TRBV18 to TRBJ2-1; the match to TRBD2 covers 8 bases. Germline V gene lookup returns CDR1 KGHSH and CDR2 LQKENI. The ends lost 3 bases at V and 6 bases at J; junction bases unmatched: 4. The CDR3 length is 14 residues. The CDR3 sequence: CASSPLAGTNEQFF. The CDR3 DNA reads TGTGCCAGCTCACCTTTAGCGGGGACCAATGAGCAGTTCTTC.

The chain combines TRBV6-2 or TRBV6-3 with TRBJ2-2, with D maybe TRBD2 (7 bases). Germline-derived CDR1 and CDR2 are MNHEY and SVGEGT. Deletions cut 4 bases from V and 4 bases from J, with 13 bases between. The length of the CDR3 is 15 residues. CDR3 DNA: TGTGCCAGCAGTTTCGGGCGGGGGCGCACCGGGGAGCTGTTTTTT. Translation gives CASSFGRGRTGELFF.

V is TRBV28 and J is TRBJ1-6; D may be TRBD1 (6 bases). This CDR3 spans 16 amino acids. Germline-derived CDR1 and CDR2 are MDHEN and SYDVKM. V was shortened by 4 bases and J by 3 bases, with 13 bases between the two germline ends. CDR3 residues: CASSSTGNLYNSPLHF. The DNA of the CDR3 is TGTGCCAGCAGTTCGACAGGAAACCTCTATAATTCACCCCTCCACTTT.

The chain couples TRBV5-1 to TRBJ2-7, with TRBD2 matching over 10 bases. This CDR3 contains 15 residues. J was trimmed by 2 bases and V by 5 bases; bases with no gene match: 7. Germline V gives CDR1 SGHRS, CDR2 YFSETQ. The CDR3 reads CASSLAGDTAYEQYF. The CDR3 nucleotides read TGCGCCAGCAGTCTAGCGGGAGACACCGCCTACGAGCAGTACTTC.

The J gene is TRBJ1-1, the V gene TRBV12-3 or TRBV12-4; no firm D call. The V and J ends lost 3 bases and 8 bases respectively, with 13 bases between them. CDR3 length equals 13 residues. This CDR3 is CASSFEVEGEAFF. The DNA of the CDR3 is TGTGCCAGCAGTTTTGAGGTGGAGGGAGAAGCTTTCTTT.

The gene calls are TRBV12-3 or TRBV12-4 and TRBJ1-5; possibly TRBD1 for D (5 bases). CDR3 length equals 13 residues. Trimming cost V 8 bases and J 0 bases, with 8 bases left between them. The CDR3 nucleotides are TGTGCCAGCGGACAATATAGCAATCAGCCCCAGCATTTT. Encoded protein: CASGQYSNQPQHF.

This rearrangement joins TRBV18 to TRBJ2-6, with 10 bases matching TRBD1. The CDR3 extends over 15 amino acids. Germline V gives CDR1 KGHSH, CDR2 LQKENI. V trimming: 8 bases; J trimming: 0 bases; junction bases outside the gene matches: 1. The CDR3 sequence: CASRTGGSGANVLTF. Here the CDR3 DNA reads TGTGCCAGCCGGACAGGGGGCTCTGGGGCCAACGTCCTGACTTTC.

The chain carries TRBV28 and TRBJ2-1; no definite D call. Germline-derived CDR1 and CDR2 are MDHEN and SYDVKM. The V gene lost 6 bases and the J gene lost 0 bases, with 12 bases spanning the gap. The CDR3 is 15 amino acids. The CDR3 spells CASRHPTFSYNEQFF. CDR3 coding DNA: TGTGCCAGCAGGCATCCGACATTCTCCTACAATGAGCAGTTCTTC.

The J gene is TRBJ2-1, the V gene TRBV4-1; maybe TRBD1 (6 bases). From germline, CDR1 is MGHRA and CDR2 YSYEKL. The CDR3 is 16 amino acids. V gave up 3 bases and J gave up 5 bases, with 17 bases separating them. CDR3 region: CASSHPGTRLDNEQFF. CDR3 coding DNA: TGCGCCAGCAGCCATCCCGGGACACGGCTGGACAATGAGCAGTTCTTC.

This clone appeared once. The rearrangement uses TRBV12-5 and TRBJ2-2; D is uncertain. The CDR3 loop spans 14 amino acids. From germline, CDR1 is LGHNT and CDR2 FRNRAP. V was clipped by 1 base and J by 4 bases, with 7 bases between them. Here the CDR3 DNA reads TGTGCTAGTGGTTTGGGACTCGGCACCGGGGAGCTGTTTTTT. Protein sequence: CASGLGLGTGELFF.

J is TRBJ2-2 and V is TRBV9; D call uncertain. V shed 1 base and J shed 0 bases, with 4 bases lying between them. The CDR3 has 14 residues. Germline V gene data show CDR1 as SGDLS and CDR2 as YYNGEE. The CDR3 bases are TGTGCCAGCAGCGTAACTTCGAACACCGGGGAGCTGTTTTTT. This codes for CASSVTSNTGELFF.

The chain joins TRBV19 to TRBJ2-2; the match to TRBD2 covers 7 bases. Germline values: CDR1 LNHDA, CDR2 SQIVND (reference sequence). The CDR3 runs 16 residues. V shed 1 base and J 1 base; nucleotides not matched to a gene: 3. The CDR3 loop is CASSIGGLQNTGELFF. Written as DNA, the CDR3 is TGTGCCAGTAGTATAGGGGGACTACAGAACACCGGGGAGCTGTTTTTT. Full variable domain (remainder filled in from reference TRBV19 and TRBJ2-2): DGGITQSPKYLFRKEGQNVTLSCEQNLNHDAMYWYRQDPGQGLRLIYYSQIVNDFQKGDIAEGYSVSREKKESFPLTVTSAQKNPTAFYLCASSIGGLQNTGELFFGEGSRLTVL.

The CDR3 here is CASSPMRGNQPQHF. The CDR3 bases are TGTGCCAGCTCACCGATGAGGGGCAATCAGCCCCAGCATTTT. This sequence joins TRBV18 and TRBJ1-5, with no clear D. Germline CDR1 is KGHSH and CDR2 is LQKENI. The CDR3 totals 14 residues. V lost 3 bases and J lost 2, with 8 bases in between.

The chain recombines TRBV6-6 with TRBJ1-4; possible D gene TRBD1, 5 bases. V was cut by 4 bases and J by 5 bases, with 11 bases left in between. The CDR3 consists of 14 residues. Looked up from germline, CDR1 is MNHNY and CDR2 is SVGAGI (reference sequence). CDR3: CASSSPGGNEKLFF. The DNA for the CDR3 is TGTGCCAGCAGTTCCCCGGGGGGAAATGAAAAACTGTTTTTT.

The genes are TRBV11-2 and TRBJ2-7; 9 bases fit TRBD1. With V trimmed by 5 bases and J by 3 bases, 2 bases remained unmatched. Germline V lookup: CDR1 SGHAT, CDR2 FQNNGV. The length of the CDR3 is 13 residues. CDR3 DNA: TGTGCCAGCAGCCCGGGACAGGGCTACGAGCAGTACTTC. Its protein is CASSPGQGYEQYF. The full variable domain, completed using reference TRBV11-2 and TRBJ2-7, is EAGVAQSPRYKIIEKRQSVAFWCNPISGHATLYWYQQILGQGPKLLIQFQNNGVVDDSQLPKDRFSAERLKGVDSTLKIQPAKLEDSAVYLCASSPGQGYEQYFGPGTRLTVT.

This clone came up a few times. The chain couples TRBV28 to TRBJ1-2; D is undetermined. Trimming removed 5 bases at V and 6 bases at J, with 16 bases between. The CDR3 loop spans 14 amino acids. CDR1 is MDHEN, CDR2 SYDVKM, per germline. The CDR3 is CASSTPAGEDGYTF. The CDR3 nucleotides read TGTGCCAGCAGTACCCCTGCTGGGGAGGATGGCTACACCTTC.

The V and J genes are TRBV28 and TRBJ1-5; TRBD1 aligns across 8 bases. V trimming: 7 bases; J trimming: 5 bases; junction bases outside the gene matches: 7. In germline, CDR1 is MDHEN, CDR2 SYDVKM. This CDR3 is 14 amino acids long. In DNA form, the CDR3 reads TGTGCCAGCATCGCGGACAGGGTCCATCAGCCCCAGCATTTT. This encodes CASIADRVHQPQHF.

The CDR3: CASSSDRGSFTAFF. CDR3 nucleotide sequence: TGTGCCAGCAGTTCGGACAGGGGGTCTTTCACAGCTTTCTTT. The gene calls are TRBV28 and TRBJ1-1; 10 bases align to TRBD1. The V segment lost 4 bases and the J segment 10 bases; nucleotides outside the gene matches: 9. The length of the CDR3 is 14 residues. Looked up from germline, CDR1 is MDHEN and CDR2 is SYDVKM. The full variable domain, its missing parts supplied by reference TRBV28 and TRBJ1-1, is DVKVTQSSRYLVKRTGEKVFLECVQDMDHENMFWYRQDPGLGLRLIYFSYDVKMKEKGDIPEGYSVSREKKERFSLILESASTNQTSMYLCASSSDRGSFTAFFGQGTRLTVV.

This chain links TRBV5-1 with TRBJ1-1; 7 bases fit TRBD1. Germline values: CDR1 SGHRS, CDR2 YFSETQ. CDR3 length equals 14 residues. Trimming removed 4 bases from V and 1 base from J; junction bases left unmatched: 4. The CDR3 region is CASSPGQQNTEAFF. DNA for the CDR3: TGCGCCAGCAGCCCGGGACAGCAGAACACTGAAGCTTTCTTT.

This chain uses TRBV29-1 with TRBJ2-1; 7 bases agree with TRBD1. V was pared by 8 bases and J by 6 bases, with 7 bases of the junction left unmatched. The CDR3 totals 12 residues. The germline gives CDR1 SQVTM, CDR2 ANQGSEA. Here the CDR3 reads CSTPRDSNEQFF. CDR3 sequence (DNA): TGCAGCACCCCCCGGGACAGCAATGAGCAGTTCTTC.

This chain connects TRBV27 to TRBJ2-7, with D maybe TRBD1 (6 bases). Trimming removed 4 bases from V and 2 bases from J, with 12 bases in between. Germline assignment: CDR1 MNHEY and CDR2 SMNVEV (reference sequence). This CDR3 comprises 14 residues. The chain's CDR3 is CASSSRTEAYEQYF. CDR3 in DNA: TGTGCCAGCAGTTCGAGGACAGAGGCCTACGAGCAGTACTTC.